This TCR beta chain was retrieved from a study of cytomegalovirus exposure and HLA in healthy donors. Study-wide findings and caveats: There were reportedly fewer N-insertions in an Asian-associated ancestry cluster than the roughly 670-donor mean, in a later analysis. HLA-A and HLA-B allele assignments for most subjects were reportedly predicted accurately using TCR beta sequences.

Germline CDR1 and CDR2: SQVTM and ANQGSEA. The CDR3 covers 14 residues. Trimming took off 5 bases at V and 0 bases at J, with 8 bases between the two ends. With respect to this clone: Its specificity is not known.

PCR primers comprised 60 Vbeta and 13 Jbeta primers. Libraries were prepared by immunoSEQ multiplex PCR; TCRdb keeps only in-frame clonotypes and omits some of them. This table holds about 130,000 clones, roughly 74% found once. The clonotype originates from a woman in her forties or fifties in good health and CMV-seropositive. This chain joins TRBV29-1 and TRBJ2-6; D remains ambiguous. The sequencing input was PBMCs. In DNA form, the CDR3 reads TGCAGCGTTTCCGGGTTCTCTGGGGCCAACGTCCTGACTTTC. Its translation: CSVSGFSGANVLTF.